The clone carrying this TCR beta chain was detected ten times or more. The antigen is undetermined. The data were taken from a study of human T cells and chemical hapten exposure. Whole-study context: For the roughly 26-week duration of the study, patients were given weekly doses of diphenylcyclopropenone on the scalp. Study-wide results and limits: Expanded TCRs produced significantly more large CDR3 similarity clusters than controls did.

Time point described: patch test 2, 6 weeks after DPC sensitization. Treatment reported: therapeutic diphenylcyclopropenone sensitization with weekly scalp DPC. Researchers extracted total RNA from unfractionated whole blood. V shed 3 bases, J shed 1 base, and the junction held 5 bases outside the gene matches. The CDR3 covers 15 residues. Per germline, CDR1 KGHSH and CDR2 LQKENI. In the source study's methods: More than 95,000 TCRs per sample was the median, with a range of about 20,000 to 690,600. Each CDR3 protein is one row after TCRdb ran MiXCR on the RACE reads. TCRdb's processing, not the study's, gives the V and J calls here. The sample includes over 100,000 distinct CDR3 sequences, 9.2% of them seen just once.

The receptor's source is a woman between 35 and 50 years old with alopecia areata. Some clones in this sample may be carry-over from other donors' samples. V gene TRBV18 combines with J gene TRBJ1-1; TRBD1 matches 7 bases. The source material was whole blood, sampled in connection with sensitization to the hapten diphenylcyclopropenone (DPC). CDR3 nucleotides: TGTGCCAGCTCACCGGGTAAGGGGGCGAACACTGAAGCTTTCTTT. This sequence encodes CASSPGKGANTEAFF.